This section outlines one T cell receptor beta chain sequence together with its context. Antigen specificity is unknown. With the Oncomine TCR Beta short-read assay, DNA from cultured CD4+ T cells was sequenced. TCRdb passed the PCR reads through MiXCR, listing each CDR3 protein once. The table records approximately 24,000 distinct CDR3 sequences, about two fifths of them present only once. Germline-derived CDR1 and CDR2 are MNHEY and SMNVEV (reference sequence). Trimming shortened V by 0 bases and J by 4 bases, and 6 bases separated the two germline ends. The CDR3 sequence is 13 residues long. Regarding time point: late sampling 161 to 241 days after vaccination in a few convalescent patients. As to treatment: roughly 11-day PBMC culture with coronavirus spike peptide pools or control peptides (ViraFEST assay). These data come from a study of vaccination and CD4 T cells after COVID-19. Looking at the study overall: By nasal swab PCR, the convalescent patients were SARS-CoV-2 positive, with several mild cases and one severe. Findings and limits, study-wide: Median SARS-CoV-2-reactive clonotype numbers went up from about 20 to 38, but not significantly.

The receptor's source is a human donor who had recovered from COVID-19. The chain joins TRBV27 to TRBJ1-1; D uncertain. The sequenced sample was CD4+ T cells from blood, cultured in vitro, obtained about 7 months after SARS-CoV-2 vaccination. The CDR3 loop is CASSLSAVTEAFF. DNA for the CDR3: TGTGCCAGCAGTTTATCTGCGGTCACTGAAGCTTTCTTT.